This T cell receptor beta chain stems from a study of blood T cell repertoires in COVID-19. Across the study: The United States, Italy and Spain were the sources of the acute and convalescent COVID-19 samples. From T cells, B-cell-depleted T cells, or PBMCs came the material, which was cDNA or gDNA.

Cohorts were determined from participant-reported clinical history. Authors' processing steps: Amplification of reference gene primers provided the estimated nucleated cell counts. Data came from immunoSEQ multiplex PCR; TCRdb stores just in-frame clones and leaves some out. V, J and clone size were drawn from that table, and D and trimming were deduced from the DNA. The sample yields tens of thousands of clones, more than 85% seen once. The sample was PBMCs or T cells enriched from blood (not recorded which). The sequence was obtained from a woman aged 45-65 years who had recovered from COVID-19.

The CDR3 spells CASSHTGTASYEQYF. The CDR3 DNA sequence: TGTGCCAGCAGTCATACCGGGACAGCCTCCTACGAGCAGTACTTC. V and J are TRBV28 and TRBJ2-7; 7 bases map to TRBD1. CDR1 is MDHEN and CDR2 is SYDVKM in the germline V gene. The J segment lost 0 bases and the V segment lost 5 bases, leaving 7 bases of the junction unmatched. The CDR3 loop spans 15 amino acids.